What follows is one T cell receptor beta chain and its context. As yet, its antigen is unknown. This sample stems from a study of T-cell reconstitution after alpha-beta-depleted transplantation in children. Study-level results: About two months after transplant, alpha-beta T cells reportedly came from several hundred expanded graft clones. Newly made T cells mostly supplied T-cell counts and diversity one year after transplant.

This sample's TCRbeta library carried unique molecular identifier barcodes. TCRdb called the PCR reads again in MiXCR, with one record for every CDR3 protein. This table has around 800,000 distinct CDR3 sequences, roughly 15% appearing once. CDR1 SGHRS and CDR2 YFSETQ come from the germline V gene. The CDR3 runs to 14 residues. Trimming took off 2 bases at V and 8 bases at J, with 16 bases between the two ends. The TCR sequence derives from a male patient younger than 18 who had a stem cell transplant for acute lymphoblastic leukemia, so the T cells may come from the graft donor. The source was PBMCs, mostly from graft donor cells, collected 360 days after TCRalphabeta/CD19-depleted stem cell transplant. The genes are TRBV5-1 and TRBJ1-2; no clear D. The CDR3 DNA sequence: TGCGCCAGCAGCTTTATCTGGGGAGAAGACGGCTACACCTTC. Protein sequence: CASSFIWGEDGYTF. Using reference TRBV5-1 and TRBJ1-2 for the parts outside the CDR3, the full variable domain is KAGVTQTPRYLIKTRGQQVTLSCSPISGHRSVSWYQQTPGQGLQFLFEYFSETQRNKGNFPGRFSGRQFSNSRSEMNVSTLELGDSALYLCASSFIWGEDGYTFGSGTRLTVV.